This paragraph covers one TCR beta chain sequence. What antigen it recognizes has not been identified. Per-nucleotide qualities are absent, and no much larger clonotype sits a single base away. Inclusive of the bounding cysteine and phenylalanine, the CDR3 is 16 residues long. Solely the CDR3 DNA is kept, with 48 bases framed from the first base. As encoded in the germline V gene, CDR1 is MDHEN while CDR2 is SYDVKM. V trim: 5 bases; J trim: 4 bases; unmatched bases: 13. The source of the sample is a study of T cell responses to AZD1222 COVID-19 vaccine (dated by TCRdb to about 2021). About the study as a whole: A total of 240 or so trial participants underwent TCR sequencing, of whom about 210 had received two doses of AZD1222 and about 25 had received two doses of the MenACWY control vaccine. Trial participants were enrolled into age subgroups of 18-55, 56-69 and 70-plus years, which contained about 150, 28 and 57 TCR-sequenced participants, respectively. Findings and caveats that apply to the study as a whole: The vaccine-associated CD4 TCRs covered the entire spike protein, and the dominant responses fell in regions 160-218 and 743-854. In the small 56-69-year group, the increase in depth fell short of significance, most likely because of low power. Epitopes outside the regions mutated in the B.1.351 and B.1.1.7 variants were reportedly recognized by nearly half of the unique spike-specific TCRs. Conclusions about previously exposed vaccinees were limited because only 6 or 7 AZD1222 recipients were SARS-CoV-2 seropositive at baseline. Most participants were white British and females outnumbered males, and the authors suggested that clonal diversity may have been underestimated. After two AZD1222 doses, spike-specific TCR breadth and depth were significantly higher than at day 0 and than in MenACWY recipients. Because no day 14 peak-response samples were available, repertoires were characterized only after the peak T cell response.

The CDR3 regions of human TCRbeta chains were analyzed by immunosequencing. Under the source paper's analysis protocol: Repertoire TCRs were checked for matches against a reference library of SARS-CoV-2-specific TCRs that had been generated using the MIRA antigen-specificity platform. Breadth was defined as the fraction of unique TCRs that were SARS-CoV-2-associated. Depth was defined as the fraction of total T cells that were SARS-CoV-2-associated. Using the MIRA data, each spike-specific TCR was mapped to the spike region that the TCR reacts to and placed in a CD4 or CD8 class. Log10-transformed breadth and depth values were compared by one-way ANOVA with Sidak's multiple comparisons tests. TCRdb holds this immuneACCESS table with in-frame rearrangements only. Some clones are missing; in checked studies, unresolved V genes explain under half, and the rest has no known cause. That table furnishes V, J and clone size, whereas the DNA furnished D and trimming. This sample gives tens of thousands of clones in total; around nine tenths of them show up just once. 6.3% of the sample is taken by the ten largest.

The meaning of the sample's time point label: about 28 days (+/-7) after the second vaccine dose. The intended sense of this specimen's treatment or condition label: meningococcal conjugate vaccine given as trial control. Vaccinee samples came from UK trials COV001 and COV002, including a single-blind randomized controlled phase 2/3 trial of AZD1222 (ChAdOx1 nCoV-19) in healthy adults. For TCRbeta chain sequencing, PBMC samples were collected from trial participants at day 0 and at day 28 after the second dose. Sequenced material: peripheral blood, taken 28 days after the second dose of the MenACWY control vaccine. The receptor was isolated from an adult who received the MenACWY meningococcal vaccine as a control. The sequence is built from TRBV28 and TRBJ1-2, with TRBD1 matching 7 junction bases. The DNA sequence reads TGTGCCAGCAGTATCGGAGGGGGCTTTAAGATCTATGGCTACACCTTC. Translated, it gives CASSIGGGFKIYGYTF.